Below are 3 T cell receptor beta chains sequenced from a single sample in a study of T and B cells in COVID-19 patients. Multiplex PCR with BIOMED2 TRB-A/B primer pools amplified TRB rearrangements. TCRdb itself ran the multiplex PCR reads through MiXCR, one entry per CDR3 protein. The sample has 6,000 or so distinct CDR3 sequences; 33% are singletons. Each TRB amplification used roughly 220-550 ng of genomic DNA from blood. The sample consisted of blood. These receptors all stem from a human donor with active COVID-19.

This clonotype was recorded a few times. J is TRBJ1-2 and V is TRBV27; perhaps TRBD1 as D (5 bases). CDR1 and CDR2 (germline): MNHEY, SMNVEV (reference sequence). The CDR3 totals 14 residues. Between the trimmed V and J ends, which lost 2 bases and 2 bases, there was a span of 9 bases. CDR3 in amino acids: CASSLEPGNYGYTF. The CDR3 coding sequence is TGTGCCAGCAGTTTAGAGCCAGGGAACTATGGCTACACCTTC.

The J gene is TRBJ2-7, the V gene TRBV19; weak D call: TRBD1 (6 bases). Trimming took off 3 bases at V and 3 bases at J, with 15 bases between the two ends. The length of the CDR3 is 15 residues. CDR1 LNHDA and CDR2 SQIVND come from the germline V gene (reference sequence). CDR3 nucleotide sequence: TGTGCCAGTAGTATTCTTCCAGGGGCAAACTACGAGCAGTACTTC. Its protein product is CASSILPGANYEQYF. The whole variable domain, remainder taken from reference TRBV19 and TRBJ2-7, is DGGITQSPKYLFRKEGQNVTLSCEQNLNHDAMYWYRQDPGQGLRLIYYSQIVNDFQKGDIAEGYSVSREKKESFPLTVTSAQKNPTAFYLCASSILPGANYEQYFGPGTRLTVT.

In its sample, this clonotype is medium-sized. The chain couples TRBV15 to TRBJ2-7; D unclear. From germline, CDR1 is LNHNV and CDR2 YYDKDF (reference sequence). V dropped 0 bases and J dropped 5 bases, with 5 bases sitting between them. This CDR3 is built from 12 residues. The CDR3 bases are TGTGCCACCAGCAGAGATAAGGACGAGCAGTACTTC. Protein: CATSRDKDEQYF.